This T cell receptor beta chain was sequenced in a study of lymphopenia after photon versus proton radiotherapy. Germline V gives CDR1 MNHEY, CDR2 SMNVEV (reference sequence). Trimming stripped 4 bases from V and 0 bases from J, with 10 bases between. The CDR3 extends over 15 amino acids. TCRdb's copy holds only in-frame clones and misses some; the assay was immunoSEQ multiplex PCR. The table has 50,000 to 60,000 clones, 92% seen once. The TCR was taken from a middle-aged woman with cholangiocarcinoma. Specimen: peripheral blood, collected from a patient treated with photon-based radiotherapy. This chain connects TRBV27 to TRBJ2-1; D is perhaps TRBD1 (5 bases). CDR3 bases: TGTGCCAGCAGTTCTATCACAGGCTCCTACAATGAGCAGTTCTTC. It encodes CASSSITGSYNEQFF.